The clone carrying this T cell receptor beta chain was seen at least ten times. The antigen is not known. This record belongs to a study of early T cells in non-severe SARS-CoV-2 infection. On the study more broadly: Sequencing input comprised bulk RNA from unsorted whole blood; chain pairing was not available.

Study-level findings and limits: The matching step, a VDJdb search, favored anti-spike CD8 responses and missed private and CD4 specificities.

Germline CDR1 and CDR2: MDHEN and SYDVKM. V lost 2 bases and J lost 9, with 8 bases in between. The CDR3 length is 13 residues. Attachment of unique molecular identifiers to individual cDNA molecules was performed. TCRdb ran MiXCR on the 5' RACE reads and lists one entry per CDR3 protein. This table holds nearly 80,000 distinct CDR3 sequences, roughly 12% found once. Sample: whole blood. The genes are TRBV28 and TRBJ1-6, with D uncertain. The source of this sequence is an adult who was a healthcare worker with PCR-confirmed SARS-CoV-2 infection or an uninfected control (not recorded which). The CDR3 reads CASSLVTPSPLHF. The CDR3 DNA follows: TGTGCCAGCAGTTTAGTCACCCCTTCACCCCTCCACTTT.